These T cell receptor beta chains were read from a single sample in a study of blood T cells in healthy people across ages. TCRdb recomputed calls from the 5' RACE reads with MiXCR, one row per CDR3 protein. The table lists more than 900,000 distinct CDR3 sequences, approximately 32% of them singletons, with 10% in the top ten. These same data were also listed under a study on T cells of mothers and their children.

Sequencing was performed on blood. The receptors come from a woman aged 40-49 years in good health. CDR3s include the opening cysteine and the closing phenylalanine or tryptophan. D genes are given only for firm matches. Expanded clones are given a class, and other clones once, few, many or no size at all.

j_gene	abundance	d_gene	v_gene	CDR3aa	CDR3nt
TRBJ1-2	.	TRBD1	TRBV12-3/TRBV12-4	CASSPTITGGGGYTF	TGTGCCAGCAGTCCAACAATCACAGGGGGCGGTGGCTACACCTTC
TRBJ2-3	few	.	TRBV7-2	CASRSQRSTDTQYF	TGTGCCAGCAGGTCTCAGCGTAGCACAGATACGCAGTATTTT
TRBJ1-2	many	TRBD1	TRBV10-3	CAISEPPGQGSNYGYTF	TGTGCCATCAGTGAGCCCCCGGGACAGGGGTCCAACTATGGCTACACCTTC
TRBJ1-2	few	TRBD1	TRBV29-1	CSVKSGTDYGYTF	TGCAGCGTTAAAAGCGGGACAGACTATGGCTACACCTTC
TRBJ1-2	many	.	TRBV28	CASSLLGSSYGYTF	TGTGCCAGCAGTTTACTCGGATCCTCCTATGGCTACACCTTC
TRBJ1-6	.	TRBD1	TRBV6-5	CASSDRGYNSPLHF	TGTGCCAGCAGCGACAGGGGCTATAATTCACCCCTCCACTTT
TRBJ2-7	many	.	TRBV7-2	CASSQLGLSYEQYF	TGTGCCAGCAGCCAACTCGGGCTCTCCTACGAGCAGTACTTC
TRBJ2-7	few	.	TRBV27	CASRLPGLGEQYF	TGTGCCAGCAGGTTACCAGGGCTAGGAGAGCAGTACTTC
TRBJ2-7	many	TRBD1	TRBV20-1	CSATDRVRYEQYF	TGCAGTGCAACGGACAGGGTACGGTACGAGCAGTACTTC
TRBJ1-2	.	TRBD1	TRBV20-1	CSARGQDSNYGYTF	TGCAGTGCCAGGGGGCAGGATTCTAACTATGGCTACACCTTC
TRBJ2-4	few	.	TRBV2	CASSERVGVAKNIQYF	TGTGCCAGCAGTGAGAGGGTGGGGGTAGCCAAAAACATTCAGTACTTC
TRBJ2-2	.	.	TRBV7-2	CASSLYRVDTGELFF	TGTGCCAGCAGCCTTTACAGGGTCGACACCGGGGAGCTGTTTTTT
TRBJ2-1	.	TRBD2	TRBV9	CASSVGAGVMYNEQFF	TGTGCCAGCAGCGTAGGGGCGGGAGTGATGTACAATGAGCAGTTCTTC
TRBJ2-1	many	.	TRBV12-3/TRBV12-4	CASSLPGRSEQFF	TGTGCCAGCAGTTTACCAGGGCGGAGTGAGCAGTTCTTC
TRBJ1-4	few	.	TRBV18	CASSPTAATNEKLFF	TGTGCCAGCTCACCGACGGCCGCAACTAATGAAAAACTGTTTTTT
TRBJ2-7	.	.	TRBV5-1	CASSFGSTPYEQYF	TGCGCCAGCAGCTTCGGGTCGACCCCCTACGAGCAGTACTTC
TRBJ2-1	.	TRBD2	TRBV7-2	CASSFKRGGYNEQFF	TGTGCCAGCAGCTTTAAGCGGGGGGGCTACAATGAGCAGTTCTTC
TRBJ2-2	.	.	TRBV15	CATSSERSTGELFF	TGTGCCACCAGCAGTGAAAGGTCCACCGGGGAGCTGTTTTTT
TRBJ1-6	.	.	TRBV7-3	CASSLGPVGSPLHF	TGTGCCAGCAGCTTAGGGCCTGTCGGTTCACCCCTCCACTTT
TRBJ2-1	.	TRBD1	TRBV7-6	CASSLLGQGSSEQFF	TGTGCCAGCAGCTTATTAGGACAGGGTTCTTCTGAGCAGTTCTTC
TRBJ2-3	.	.	TRBV20-1	CSASSPFSSTDTQYF	TGCAGTGCTAGCTCTCCGTTCTCTAGCACAGATACGCAGTATTTT
TRBJ2-1	many	.	TRBV7-6	CASSFYQGSYNEQFF	TGTGCCAGCAGCTTTTACCAGGGGTCCTACAATGAGCAGTTCTTC
TRBJ1-1	few	.	TRBV5-5	CASSSDTWGTEAFF	TGTGCCAGCAGCTCCGATACCTGGGGCACTGAAGCTTTCTTT
TRBJ2-7	.	.	TRBV12-3/TRBV12-4	CASRGGGGFSYEQYF	TGTGCCAGCAGGGGGGGGGGCGGTTTCTCCTACGAGCAGTACTTC
TRBJ2-5	.	.	TRBV18	CASSPRDSGYQETQYF	TGTGCCAGCTCACCACGGGATAGCGGCTACCAAGAGACCCAGTACTTC
TRBJ1-4	few	TRBD1	TRBV6-5	CASSGTVVGEKLFF	TGTGCCAGCAGCGGGACAGTCGTTGGAGAAAAACTGTTTTTT
TRBJ1-6	few	.	TRBV6-2/TRBV6-3	CASSYRPGTSNSPLHF	TGTGCCAGCAGTTACCGCCCCGGGACGTCTAATTCACCCCTCCACTTT
TRBJ1-2	many	.	TRBV5-1	CASSDLGQNYGYTF	TGCGCCAGCAGTGACTTAGGGCAGAACTATGGCTACACCTTC
TRBJ1-2	.	.	TRBV9	CASGLSPTENYGYTF	TGTGCCAGCGGCCTTTCCCCCACAGAAAACTATGGCTACACCTTC
TRBJ2-7	many	.	TRBV25-1	CASSDPSLGTASRDEQYF	TGTGCCAGCAGTGATCCCTCCTTGGGCACAGCCTCTCGGGACGAGCAGTACTTC
TRBJ1-2	few	.	TRBV6-2/TRBV6-3	CASSYQGGGYTF	TGTGCCAGCAGCTACCAGGGAGGCGGCTACACCTTC
TRBJ2-4	few	.	TRBV28	CASSSPRTSNIQYF	TGTGCCAGCAGTTCGCCAAGGACAAGCAACATTCAGTACTTC
TRBJ1-3	few	TRBD1	TRBV2	CASSEGGTVRSGNTIYF	TGTGCCAGCAGTGAAGGTGGGACAGTACGCTCTGGAAACACCATATATTTT
TRBJ1-5	.	.	TRBV15	CATSRDIQPRHF	TGTGCCACCAGCAGAGATATCCAGCCCCGGCATTTT
TRBJ1-3	many	.	TRBV12-3/TRBV12-4	CASSQPPGRMGNTIYF	TGTGCCAGCAGCCAGCCCCCAGGGCGGATGGGAAACACCATATATTTT
TRBJ1-2	many	.	TRBV3-1	CASSLGQPSNYGYTF	TGTGCCAGCAGCCTGGGACAACCCTCTAACTATGGCTACACCTTC
TRBJ2-7	few	TRBD1	TRBV5-1	CTSSQGTGGTYEQYF	TGCACCAGCAGCCAGGGGACAGGGGGAACCTACGAGCAGTACTTC
TRBJ2-7	few	.	TRBV3-1	CASSQVDDEQYF	TGTGCCAGCAGCCAGGTCGACGACGAGCAGTACTTC
TRBJ2-5	few	TRBD2	TRBV20-1	CSGTSGAQETQYF	TGCAGTGGGACTAGCGGGGCTCAAGAGACCCAGTACTTC
TRBJ1-3	.	.	TRBV3-1	CASSPSGVAGNTIYF	TGTGCCAGCAGCCCATCAGGGGTAGCTGGAAACACCATATATTTT
TRBJ1-5	few	.	TRBV7-2	CASSLVGGPNQPQHF	TGTGCCAGCAGCTTAGTAGGTGGGCCCAATCAGCCCCAGCATTTT
TRBJ1-1	.	.	TRBV20-1	CSAPQGQGTEAFF	TGCAGTGCTCCGCAGGGGCAGGGCACTGAAGCTTTCTTT
TRBJ1-2	once	TRBD1	TRBV28	CASSLSGTGQTSNYGYTF	TGTGCCAGCAGTTTATCAGGGACAGGTCAAACGAGTAACTATGGCTACACCTTC
TRBJ2-3	few	TRBD1	TRBV28	CASSFGGRGPTDTQYF	TGTGCCAGCAGTTTTGGAGGCAGGGGGCCCACAGATACGCAGTATTTT
TRBJ1-2	few	TRBD1	TRBV18	CASSSRDRPEGYTF	TGTGCCAGCTCATCCAGGGACAGGCCAGAAGGCTACACCTTC
TRBJ2-1	few	TRBD2	TRBV7-3	CASSPRGGGNNEQFF	TGTGCCAGCAGCCCCCGGGGCGGGGGGAATAATGAGCAGTTCTTC
TRBJ1-5	.	.	TRBV9	CASNVAASNQPQHF	TGTGCCAGCAACGTAGCGGCTAGCAATCAGCCCCAGCATTTT
TRBJ2-1	.	.	TRBV7-9	CASSLGSVGNEQFF	TGTGCCAGCAGCTTAGGAAGCGTGGGTAATGAGCAGTTCTTC
TRBJ1-4	few	.	TRBV14	CASSPVGASNEKLFF	TGTGCCAGCAGCCCAGTGGGGGCATCTAATGAAAAACTGTTTTTT
TRBJ1-1	few	.	TRBV15	CATSRARDLNTEAFF	TGTGCCACCAGCAGAGCAAGGGACCTCAACACTGAAGCTTTCTTT
TRBJ1-2	.	.	TRBV4-1	CACSMSGSNYGYTF	TGCGCCTGCAGTATGTCCGGGTCTAACTATGGCTACACCTTC
TRBJ2-3	.	.	TRBV29-1	CSGGDGRYRADTQYF	TGCAGCGGGGGAGATGGCAGGTATCGCGCAGATACGCAGTATTTT
TRBJ2-4	few	.	TRBV7-9	CASSPLRDPGGAKNIQYF	TGTGCCAGCAGCCCGTTAAGGGACCCTGGAGGAGCCAAAAACATTCAGTACTTC
TRBJ1-2	.	TRBD1	TRBV20-1	CSAHQRQGGYGYTF	TGCAGTGCCCACCAAAGACAGGGTGGTTATGGCTACACCTTC
TRBJ2-1	many	TRBD2	TRBV2	CASSGTSGGLGEQFF	TGTGCCAGCAGTGGGACTAGCGGGGGGCTTGGCGAGCAGTTCTTC
TRBJ2-1	once	TRBD2	TRBV7-2	CASSLAGLALREQFF	TGTGCCAGCAGCTTAGCAGGACTAGCGTTAAGGGAGCAGTTCTTC
TRBJ1-1	few	.	TRBV28	CASSSIGRDEAFF	TGTGCCAGCAGCTCTATCGGGCGGGATGAAGCTTTCTTT
TRBJ2-7	.	.	TRBV30	CAWNGGEGYEQYF	TGTGCCTGGAACGGCGGGGAAGGCTACGAGCAGTACTTC
TRBJ1-2	few	TRBD1	TRBV29-1	CSVGPITGGSNYGYTF	TGCAGCGTTGGCCCCATCACAGGGGGAAGTAACTATGGCTACACCTTC
TRBJ2-1	few	TRBD2	TRBV9	CASSVGTSSLILDEQFF	TGTGCCAGCAGCGTAGGGACTAGCTCTTTGATTTTAGATGAGCAGTTCTTC